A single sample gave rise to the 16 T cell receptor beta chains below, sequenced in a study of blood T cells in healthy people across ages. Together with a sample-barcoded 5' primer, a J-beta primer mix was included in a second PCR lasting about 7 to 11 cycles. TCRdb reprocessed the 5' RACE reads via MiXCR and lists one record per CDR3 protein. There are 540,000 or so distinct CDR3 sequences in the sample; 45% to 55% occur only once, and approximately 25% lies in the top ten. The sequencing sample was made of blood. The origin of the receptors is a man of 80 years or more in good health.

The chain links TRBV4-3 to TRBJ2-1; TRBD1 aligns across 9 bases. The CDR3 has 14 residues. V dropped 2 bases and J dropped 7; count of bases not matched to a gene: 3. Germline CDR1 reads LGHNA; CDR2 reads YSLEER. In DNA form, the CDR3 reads TGCGCCAGCAGCCAACCGGGACAGGGAAATGAGCAGTTCTTC. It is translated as CASSQPGQGNEQFF.

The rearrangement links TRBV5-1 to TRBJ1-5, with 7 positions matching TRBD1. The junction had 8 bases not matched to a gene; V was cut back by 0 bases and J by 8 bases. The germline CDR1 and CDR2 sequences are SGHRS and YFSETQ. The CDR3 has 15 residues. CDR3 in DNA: TGCGCCAGCAGCTTGGAGGGACAGATCCACGAGCCCCAGCATTTT. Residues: CASSLEGQIHEPQHF. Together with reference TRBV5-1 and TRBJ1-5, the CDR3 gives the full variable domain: KAGVTQTPRYLIKTRGQQVTLSCSPISGHRSVSWYQQTPGQGLQFLFEYFSETQRNKGNFPGRFSGRQFSNSRSEMNVSTLELGDSALYLCASSLEGQIHEPQHFGDGTRLSIL.

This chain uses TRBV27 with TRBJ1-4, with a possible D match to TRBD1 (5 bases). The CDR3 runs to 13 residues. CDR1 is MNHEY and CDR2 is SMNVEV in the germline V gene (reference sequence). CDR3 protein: CATQGAANEKLFF. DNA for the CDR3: TGTGCTACGCAGGGTGCAGCTAATGAAAAACTGTTTTTT.

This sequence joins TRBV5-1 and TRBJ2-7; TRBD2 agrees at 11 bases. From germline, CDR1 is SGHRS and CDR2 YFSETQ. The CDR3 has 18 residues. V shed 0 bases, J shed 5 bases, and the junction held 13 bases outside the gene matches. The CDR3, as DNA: TGCGCCAGCAGCTTGGGTGGGACTAGCGGTGGGCCGGTCGACGAGCAGTACTTC. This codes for CASSLGGTSGGPVDEQYF.

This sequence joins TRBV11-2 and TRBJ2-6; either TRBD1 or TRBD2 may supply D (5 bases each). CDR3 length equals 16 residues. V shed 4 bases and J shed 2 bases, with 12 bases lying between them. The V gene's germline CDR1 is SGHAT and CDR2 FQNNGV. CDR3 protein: CASSYRWGTGANVLTF. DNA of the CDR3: TGTGCCAGCAGCTATAGGTGGGGGACTGGGGCCAACGTCCTGACTTTC.

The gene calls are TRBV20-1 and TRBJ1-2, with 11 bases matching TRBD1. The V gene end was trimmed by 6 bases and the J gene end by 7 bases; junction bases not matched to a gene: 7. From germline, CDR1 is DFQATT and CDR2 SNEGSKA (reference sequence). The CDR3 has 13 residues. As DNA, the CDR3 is TGCAGTGCCCATTGGGGACAGGGGGGTGGCTACACCTTC. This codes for CSAHWGQGGGYTF.

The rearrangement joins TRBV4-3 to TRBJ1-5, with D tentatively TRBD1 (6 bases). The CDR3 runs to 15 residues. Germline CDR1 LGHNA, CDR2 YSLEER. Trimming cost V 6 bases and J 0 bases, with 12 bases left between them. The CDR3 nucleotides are TGCGCCAGCAGGGGGACATACCTTAGCAATCAGCCCCAGCATTTT. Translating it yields CASRGTYLSNQPQHF.

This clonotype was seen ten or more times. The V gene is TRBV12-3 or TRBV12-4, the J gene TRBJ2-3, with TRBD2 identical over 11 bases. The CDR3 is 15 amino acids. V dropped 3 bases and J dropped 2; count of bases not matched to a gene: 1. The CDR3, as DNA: TGTGCCAGCAGTTTGACTAGCGGGACCACAGATACGCAGTATTTT. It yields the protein CASSLTSGTTDTQYF.

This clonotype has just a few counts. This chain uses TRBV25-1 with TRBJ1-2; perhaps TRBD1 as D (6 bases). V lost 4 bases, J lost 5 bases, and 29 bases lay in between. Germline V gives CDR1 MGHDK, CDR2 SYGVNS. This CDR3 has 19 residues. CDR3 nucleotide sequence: TGTGCCAGCAGTGGATTTCGTGGGGTTCTATCGACAGGACCATATGGCTACACCTTC. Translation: CASSGFRGVLSTGPYGYTF.

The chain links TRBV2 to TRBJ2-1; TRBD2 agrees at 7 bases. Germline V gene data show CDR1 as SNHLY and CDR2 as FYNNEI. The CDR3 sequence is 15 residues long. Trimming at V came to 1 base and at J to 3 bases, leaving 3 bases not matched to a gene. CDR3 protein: CASSEGGGNYNEQFF. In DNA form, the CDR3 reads TGTGCCAGCAGTGAAGGGGGGGGGAACTACAATGAGCAGTTCTTC.

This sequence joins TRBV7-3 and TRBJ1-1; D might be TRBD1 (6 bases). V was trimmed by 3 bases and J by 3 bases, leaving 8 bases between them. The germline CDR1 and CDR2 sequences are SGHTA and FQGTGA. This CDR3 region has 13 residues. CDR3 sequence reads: CASSLDRDTEAFF. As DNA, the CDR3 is TGTGCCAGCAGCTTGGACAGAGACACTGAAGCTTTCTTT.

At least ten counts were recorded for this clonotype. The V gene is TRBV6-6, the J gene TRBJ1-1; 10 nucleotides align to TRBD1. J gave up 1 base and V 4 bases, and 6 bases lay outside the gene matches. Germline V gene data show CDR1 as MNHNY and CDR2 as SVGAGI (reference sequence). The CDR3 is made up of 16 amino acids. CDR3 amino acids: CASSSRDRGGNTEAFF. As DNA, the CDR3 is TGTGCCAGCAGTTCCCGGGACAGGGGTGGGAACACTGAAGCTTTCTTT.

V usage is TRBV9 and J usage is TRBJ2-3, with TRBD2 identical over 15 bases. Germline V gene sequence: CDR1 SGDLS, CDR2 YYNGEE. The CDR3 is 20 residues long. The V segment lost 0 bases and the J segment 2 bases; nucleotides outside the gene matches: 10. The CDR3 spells CASSVAGGTSGGIDTDTQYF. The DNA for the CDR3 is TGTGCCAGCAGCGTAGCTGGCGGGACTAGCGGGGGGATCGACACAGATACGCAGTATTTT.

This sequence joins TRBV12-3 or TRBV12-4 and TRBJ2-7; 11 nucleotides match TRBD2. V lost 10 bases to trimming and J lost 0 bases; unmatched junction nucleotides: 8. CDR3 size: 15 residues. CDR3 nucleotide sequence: TGTGCCAATACAACCACTAGCGGGAGCTCCTACGAGCAGTACTTC. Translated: CANTTTSGSSYEQYF.

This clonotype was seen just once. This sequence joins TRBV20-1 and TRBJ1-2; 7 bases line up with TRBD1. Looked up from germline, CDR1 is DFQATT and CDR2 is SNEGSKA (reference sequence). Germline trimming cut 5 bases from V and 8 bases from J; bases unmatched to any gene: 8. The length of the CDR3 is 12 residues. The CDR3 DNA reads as TGCAGTGCTGATCGGCAGGGGGGAGGCTACACCTTC. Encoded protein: CSADRQGGGYTF.

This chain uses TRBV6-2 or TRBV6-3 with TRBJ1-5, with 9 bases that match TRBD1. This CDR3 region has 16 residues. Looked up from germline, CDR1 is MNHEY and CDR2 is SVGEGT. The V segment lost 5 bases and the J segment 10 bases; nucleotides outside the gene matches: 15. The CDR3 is CASSLNSGTGQEPQHF. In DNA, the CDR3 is TGTGCCAGCAGTCTCAATTCCGGGACAGGGCAGGAACCCCAGCATTTT.